The 5 T cell receptor beta chains below all came from one sample that was sequenced in a study of T cells in Graves' hyperthyroidism and ophthalmopathy. Amplification of TCR beta CDR3 regions was performed using RNA transcripts as template. During a first-round RT-PCR of the TCR CDR3, the HTBI primer set was used. TCRdb re-derived calls from the multiplex PCR reads in MiXCR, one entry per CDR3 protein. Counted here are hundreds of thousands of distinct CDR3 sequences, 15% to 20% occurring once; the ten biggest clones make up around 3.3%. Sequencing was done on a sample of blood. The receptors originated from a woman aged 40 to 50 with Graves' ophthalmopathy.

This clonotype appeared a few times. V gene TRBV5-1 combines with J gene TRBJ2-2; D unresolved. Germline V CDR1 and CDR2: SGHRS, YFSETQ. Between the trimmed V and J ends, which lost 0 bases and 4 bases, there was a span of 10 bases. The CDR3 loop spans 15 amino acids. In DNA form, the CDR3 reads TGCGCCAGCAGCTTGGAACCGACCGGCACCGGGGAGCTGTTTTTT. Its protein product is CASSLEPTGTGELFF.

This clonotype was counted many times. The gene calls are TRBV20-1 and TRBJ2-7; 8 bases are shared with TRBD2. CDR1 is DFQATT, CDR2 SNEGSKA, per germline (reference sequence). CDR3 length: 17 residues. The V segment lost 0 bases and the J segment 4 bases; nucleotides outside the gene matches: 14. For the CDR3, the DNA is TGCAGTGCTAGAGATCGGGGGGTAAAGCGGGAGCCTTACGAGCAGTACTTC. It encodes CSARDRGVKREPYEQYF.

The rearrangement joins TRBV5-5 to TRBJ2-5; 7 nucleotides agree with TRBD1. Germline loops: CDR1 SGHKS, CDR2 YYEKEE (reference sequence). The CDR3 length is 18 residues. J lost 5 bases, V lost 2 bases, and 18 bases had no gene match. The CDR3 region has the DNA TGTGCCAGCAGCTTTAGCATTTCCCGGGTCCCCAGGGGGGAGACCCAGTACTTC. Translated: CASSFSISRVPRGETQYF.

The J gene is TRBJ2-3, the V gene TRBV19; 10 positions agree with TRBD1. Germline CDR1 and CDR2: LNHDA and SQIVND (reference sequence). The CDR3 is 17 residues long. The trim removed 6 bases at V and 3 bases at J, leaving 12 bases unmatched. In DNA, the CDR3 is TGTGCCAGTAGCTCACCGATCGGACAGGGGGGAACAGATACGCAGTATTTT. Protein product: CASSSPIGQGGTDTQYF. The full variable domain, in which reference TRBV19 and TRBJ2-3 provide the parts outside the CDR3, is DGGITQSPKYLFRKEGQNVTLSCEQNLNHDAMYWYRQDPGQGLRLIYYSQIVNDFQKGDIAEGYSVSREKKESFPLTVTSAQKNPTAFYLCASSSPIGQGGTDTQYFGPGTRLTVL.

Comments on this clonotype: Mismatch with germline at one junction end may stem from a read error. The V gene is TRBV25-1, the J gene TRBJ2-1, with 12 nucleotides matching TRBD2. CDR1 MGHDK and CDR2 SYGVNS come from the germline V gene. This CDR3 contains 17 residues. CDR3 amino acids: CANSEMTSGSSVNEQFF. The CDR3, as DNA: TGTGCCAACAGTGAAATGACTAGCGGGAGCTCTGTTAATGAGCAGTTCTTC.